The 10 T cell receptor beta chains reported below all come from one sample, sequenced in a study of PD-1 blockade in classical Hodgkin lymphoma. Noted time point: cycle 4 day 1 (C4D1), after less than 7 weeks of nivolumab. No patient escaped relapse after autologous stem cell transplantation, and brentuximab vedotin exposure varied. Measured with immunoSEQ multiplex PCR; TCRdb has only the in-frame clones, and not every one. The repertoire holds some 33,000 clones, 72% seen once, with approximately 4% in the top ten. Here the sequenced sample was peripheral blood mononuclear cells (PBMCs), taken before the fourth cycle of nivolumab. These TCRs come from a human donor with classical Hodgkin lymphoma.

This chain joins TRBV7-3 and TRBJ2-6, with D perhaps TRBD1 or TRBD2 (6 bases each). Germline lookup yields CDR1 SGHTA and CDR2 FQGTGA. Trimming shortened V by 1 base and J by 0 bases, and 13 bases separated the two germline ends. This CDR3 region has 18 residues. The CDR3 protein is CASSLNGGPLSGANVLTF. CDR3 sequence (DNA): TGTGCCAGCAGCTTAAATGGGGGGCCGCTCTCTGGGGCCAACGTCCTGACTTTC.

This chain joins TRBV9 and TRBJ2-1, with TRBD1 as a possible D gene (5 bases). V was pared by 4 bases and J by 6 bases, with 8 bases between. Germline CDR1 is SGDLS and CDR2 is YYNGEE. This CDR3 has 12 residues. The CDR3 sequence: CASSSDSNEQFF. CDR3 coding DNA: TGTGCCAGCAGCTCTGACAGCAATGAGCAGTTCTTC.

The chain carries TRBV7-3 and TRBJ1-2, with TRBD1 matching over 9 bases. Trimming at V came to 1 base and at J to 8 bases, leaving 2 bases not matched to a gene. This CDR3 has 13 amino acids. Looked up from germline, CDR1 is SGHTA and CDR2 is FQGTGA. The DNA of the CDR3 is TGTGCCAGCAGCTTAAAAGGGACAGGGGGCTACACCTTC. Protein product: CASSLKGTGGYTF.

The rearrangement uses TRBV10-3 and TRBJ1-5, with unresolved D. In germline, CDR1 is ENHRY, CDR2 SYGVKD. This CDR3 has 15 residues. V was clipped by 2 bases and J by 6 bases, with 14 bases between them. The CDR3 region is CAISEQRRRGQPQHF. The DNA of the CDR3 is TGTGCCATCAGTGAGCAGAGGAGGCGAGGTCAGCCCCAGCATTTT.

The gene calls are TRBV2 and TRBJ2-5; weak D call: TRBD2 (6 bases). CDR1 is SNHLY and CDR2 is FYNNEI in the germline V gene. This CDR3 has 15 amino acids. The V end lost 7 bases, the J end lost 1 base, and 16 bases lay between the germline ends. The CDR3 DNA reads TGTGCCAGCACGGTGGAGGGGCGCAGCCAAGAGACCCAGTACTTC. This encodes CASTVEGRSQETQYF.

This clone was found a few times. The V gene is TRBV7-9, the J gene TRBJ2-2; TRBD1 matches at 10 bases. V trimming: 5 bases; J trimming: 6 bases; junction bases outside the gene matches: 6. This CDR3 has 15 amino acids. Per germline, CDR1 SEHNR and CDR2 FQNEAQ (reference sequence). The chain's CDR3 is CASSPLGTGAGELFF. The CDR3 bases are TGTGCCAGCAGCCCTTTGGGGACAGGGGCCGGGGAGCTGTTTTTT.

The CDR3 nucleotides are TGTGCCAGCAGCGTAGGTAGCGGGGCTCATGGGGATACGCAGTATTTT. This translates into CASSVGSGAHGDTQYF. The chain carries TRBV9 and TRBJ2-3; 8 positions agree with TRBD2. CDR3 length: 16 amino acids. CDR1 and CDR2 from the germline V gene are SGDLS and YYNGEE. V dropped 0 bases and J dropped 6; count of bases not matched to a gene: 9.

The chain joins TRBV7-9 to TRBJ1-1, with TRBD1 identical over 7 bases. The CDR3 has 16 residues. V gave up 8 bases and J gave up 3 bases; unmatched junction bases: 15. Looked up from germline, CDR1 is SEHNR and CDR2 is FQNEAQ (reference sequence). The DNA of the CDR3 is TGTGCCAGCGTACTTTGGGGAACAGGGGACTACACTGAAGCTTTCTTT. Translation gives CASVLWGTGDYTEAFF.

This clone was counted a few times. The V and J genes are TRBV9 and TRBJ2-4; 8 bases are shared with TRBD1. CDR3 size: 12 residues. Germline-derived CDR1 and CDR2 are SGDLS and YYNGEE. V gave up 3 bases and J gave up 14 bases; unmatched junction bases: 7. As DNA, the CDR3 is TGTGCCAGCAGCGACGGACAGGGTTTGGAGTACTTC. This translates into CASSDGQGLEYF.

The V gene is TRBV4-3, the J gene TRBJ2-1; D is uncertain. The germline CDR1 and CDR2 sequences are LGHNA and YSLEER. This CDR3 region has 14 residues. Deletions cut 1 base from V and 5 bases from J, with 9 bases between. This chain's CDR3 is CASSQGSPNNEQFF. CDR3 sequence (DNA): TGCGCCAGCAGCCAAGGTTCCCCAAACAATGAGCAGTTCTTC.